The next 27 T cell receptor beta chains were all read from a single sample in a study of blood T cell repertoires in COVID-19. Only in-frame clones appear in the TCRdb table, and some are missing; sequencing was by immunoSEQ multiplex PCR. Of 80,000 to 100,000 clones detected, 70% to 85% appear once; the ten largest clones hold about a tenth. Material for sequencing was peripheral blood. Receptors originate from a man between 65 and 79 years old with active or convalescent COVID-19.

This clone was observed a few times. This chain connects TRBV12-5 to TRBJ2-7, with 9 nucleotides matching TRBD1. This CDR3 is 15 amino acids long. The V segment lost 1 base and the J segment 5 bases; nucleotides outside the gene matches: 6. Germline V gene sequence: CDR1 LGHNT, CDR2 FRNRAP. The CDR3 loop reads CASGLAQGAGHEQYF. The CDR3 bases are TGTGCTAGTGGTTTGGCACAGGGGGCGGGCCACGAGCAGTACTTC.

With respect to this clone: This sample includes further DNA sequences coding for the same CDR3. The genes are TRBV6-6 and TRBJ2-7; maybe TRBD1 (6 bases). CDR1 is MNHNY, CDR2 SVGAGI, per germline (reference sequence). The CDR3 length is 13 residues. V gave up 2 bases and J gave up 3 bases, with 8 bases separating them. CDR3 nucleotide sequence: TGTGCCAGCAGTTACGAACAGGGCTACGAGCAGTACTTC. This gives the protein CASSYEQGYEQYF.

CDR3 DNA sequence: TGTGCCATCAGTGAGTCATTAGACAAAGGCGCAGATACGCAGTATTTT. This gives the protein CAISESLDKGADTQYF. This chain joins TRBV10-3 and TRBJ2-3; no clear D gene. The CDR3 has 16 amino acids. V was clipped by 0 bases and J by 4 bases, with 14 bases between them. Germline-derived CDR1 and CDR2 are ENHRY and SYGVKD.

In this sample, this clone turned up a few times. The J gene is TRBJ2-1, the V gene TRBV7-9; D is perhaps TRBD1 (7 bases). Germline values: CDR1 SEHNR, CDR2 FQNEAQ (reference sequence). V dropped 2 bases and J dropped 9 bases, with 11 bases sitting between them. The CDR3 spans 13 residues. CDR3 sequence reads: CASSLQGGAEQFF. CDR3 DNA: TGTGCCAGCAGCTTACAGGGGGGAGCTGAGCAGTTCTTC.

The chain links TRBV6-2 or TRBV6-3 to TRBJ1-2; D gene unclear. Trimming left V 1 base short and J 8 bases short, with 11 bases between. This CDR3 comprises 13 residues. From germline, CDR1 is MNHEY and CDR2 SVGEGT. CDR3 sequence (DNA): TGTGCCAGCAGTTACTTGGAAGGAGGCGGCTACACCTTC. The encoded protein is CASSYLEGGGYTF.

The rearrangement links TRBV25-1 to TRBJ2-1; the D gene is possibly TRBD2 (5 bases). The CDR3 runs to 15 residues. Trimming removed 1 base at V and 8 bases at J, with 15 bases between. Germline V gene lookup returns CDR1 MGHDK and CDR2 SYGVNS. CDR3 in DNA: TGTGCCAGCAGTGAATCACTTCGGGGTCTCTATGAGCAGTTCTTC. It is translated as CASSESLRGLYEQFF.

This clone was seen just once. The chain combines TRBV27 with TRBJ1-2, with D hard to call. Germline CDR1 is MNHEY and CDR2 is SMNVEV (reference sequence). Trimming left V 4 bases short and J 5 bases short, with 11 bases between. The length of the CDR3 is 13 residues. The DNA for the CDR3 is TGTGCCAGCAGTTACCGGGGTGAATATGGCTACACCTTC. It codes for CASSYRGEYGYTF.

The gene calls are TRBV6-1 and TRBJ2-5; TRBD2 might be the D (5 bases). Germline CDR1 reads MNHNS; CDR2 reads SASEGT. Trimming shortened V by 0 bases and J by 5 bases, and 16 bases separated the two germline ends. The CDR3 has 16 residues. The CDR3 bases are TGTGCCAGCAGTGAAGCGCGGAACCGTAGAGGGGAGACCCAGTACTTC. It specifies CASSEARNRRGETQYF.

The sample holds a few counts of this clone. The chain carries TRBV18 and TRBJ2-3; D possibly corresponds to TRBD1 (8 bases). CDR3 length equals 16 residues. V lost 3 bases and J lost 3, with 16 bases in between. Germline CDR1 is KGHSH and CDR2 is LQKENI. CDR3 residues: CASSPQGARGTDTQYF. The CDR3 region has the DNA TGTGCCAGCTCACCCCAGGGGGCGCGGGGGACAGATACGCAGTATTTT.

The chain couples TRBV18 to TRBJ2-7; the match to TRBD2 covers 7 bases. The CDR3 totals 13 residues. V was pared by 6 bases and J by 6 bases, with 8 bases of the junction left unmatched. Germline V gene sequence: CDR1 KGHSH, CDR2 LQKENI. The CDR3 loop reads CASSPGTTGEQYF. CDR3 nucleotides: TGTGCCAGCTCCCCCGGGACTACCGGCGAGCAGTACTTC.

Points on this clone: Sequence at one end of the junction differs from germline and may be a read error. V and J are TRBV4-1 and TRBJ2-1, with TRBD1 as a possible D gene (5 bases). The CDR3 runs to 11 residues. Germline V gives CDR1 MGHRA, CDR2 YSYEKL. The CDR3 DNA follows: TGCGCCAGCAGCCAAGTAGACAGTCACCTCTTC. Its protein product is CASSQVDSHLF.

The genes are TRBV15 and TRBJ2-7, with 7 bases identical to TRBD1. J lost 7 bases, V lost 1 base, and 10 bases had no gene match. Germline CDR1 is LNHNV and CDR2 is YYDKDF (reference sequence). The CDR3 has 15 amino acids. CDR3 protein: CATSRGRTGPKEQYF. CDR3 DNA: TGTGCCACCAGCAGAGGAAGGACAGGACCTAAAGAGCAGTACTTC.

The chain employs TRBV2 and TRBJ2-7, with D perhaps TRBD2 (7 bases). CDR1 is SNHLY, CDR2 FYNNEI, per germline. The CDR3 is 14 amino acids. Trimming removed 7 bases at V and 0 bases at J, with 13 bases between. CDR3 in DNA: TGTGCCAGCATGGGGGGGGCCCACTCCTACGAGCAGTACTTC. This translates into CASMGGAHSYEQYF.

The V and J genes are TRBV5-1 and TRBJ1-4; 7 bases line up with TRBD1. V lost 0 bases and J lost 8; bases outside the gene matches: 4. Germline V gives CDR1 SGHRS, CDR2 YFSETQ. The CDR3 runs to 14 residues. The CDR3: CASSLDRGGEKLFF. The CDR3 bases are TGCGCCAGCAGCTTGGACAGGGGTGGGGAAAAACTGTTTTTT.

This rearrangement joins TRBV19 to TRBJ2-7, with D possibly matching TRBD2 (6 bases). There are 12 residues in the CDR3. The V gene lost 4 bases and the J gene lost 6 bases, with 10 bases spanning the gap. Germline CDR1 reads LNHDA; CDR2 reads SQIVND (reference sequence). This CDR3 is CASSSFGGEQYF. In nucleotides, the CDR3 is TGTGCCAGTAGTAGCTTCGGGGGCGAGCAGTACTTC.

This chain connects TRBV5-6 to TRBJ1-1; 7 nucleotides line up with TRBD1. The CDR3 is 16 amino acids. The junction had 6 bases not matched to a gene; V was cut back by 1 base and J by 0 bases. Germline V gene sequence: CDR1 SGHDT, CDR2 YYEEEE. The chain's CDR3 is CASSLKYGQVNTEAFF. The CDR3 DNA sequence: TGTGCCAGCAGCTTGAAGTATGGACAGGTGAACACTGAAGCTTTCTTT. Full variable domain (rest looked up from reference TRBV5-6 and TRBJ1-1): DAGVTQSPTHLIKTRGQQVTLRCSPKSGHDTVSWYQQALGQGPQFIFQYYEEEERQRGNFPDRFSGHQFPNYSSELNVNALLLGDSALYLCASSLKYGQVNTEAFFGQGTRLTVV.

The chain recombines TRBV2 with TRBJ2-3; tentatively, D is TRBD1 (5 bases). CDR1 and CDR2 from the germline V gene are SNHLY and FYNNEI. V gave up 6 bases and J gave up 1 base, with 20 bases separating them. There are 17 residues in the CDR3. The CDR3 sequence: CASSAAAGNRGTDTQYF. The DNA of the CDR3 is TGTGCCAGCAGCGCGGCCGCAGGGAATCGGGGCACAGATACGCAGTATTTT.

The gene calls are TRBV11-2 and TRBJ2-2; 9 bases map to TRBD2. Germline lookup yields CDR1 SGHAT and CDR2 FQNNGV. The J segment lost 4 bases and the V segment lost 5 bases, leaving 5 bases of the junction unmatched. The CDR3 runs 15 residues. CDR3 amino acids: CASSLTSGFTGELFF. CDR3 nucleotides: TGTGCCAGCAGCCTTACTAGCGGGTTCACCGGGGAGCTGTTTTTT.

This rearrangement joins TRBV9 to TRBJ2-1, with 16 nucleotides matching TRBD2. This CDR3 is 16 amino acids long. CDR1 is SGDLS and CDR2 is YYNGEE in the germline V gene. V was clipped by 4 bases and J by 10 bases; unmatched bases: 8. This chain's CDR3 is CASSPSGLAGGSEQFF. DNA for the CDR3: TGTGCCAGCAGCCCCTCGGGACTAGCGGGGGGGAGCGAGCAGTTCTTC.

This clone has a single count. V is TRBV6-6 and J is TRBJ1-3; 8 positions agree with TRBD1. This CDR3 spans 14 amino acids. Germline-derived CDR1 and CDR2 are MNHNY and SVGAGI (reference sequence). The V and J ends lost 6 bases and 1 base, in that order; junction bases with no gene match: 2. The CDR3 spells CASRDRDSGNTIYF. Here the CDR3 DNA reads TGTGCCAGCAGGGACAGGGATTCTGGAAACACCATATATTTT.

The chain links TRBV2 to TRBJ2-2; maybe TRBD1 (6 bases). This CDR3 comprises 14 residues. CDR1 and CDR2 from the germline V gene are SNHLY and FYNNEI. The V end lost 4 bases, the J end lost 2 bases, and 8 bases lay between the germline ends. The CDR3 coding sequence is TGTGCCAGCAGTGGACAGGCAAACACCGGGGAGCTGTTTTTT. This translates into CASSGQANTGELFF.

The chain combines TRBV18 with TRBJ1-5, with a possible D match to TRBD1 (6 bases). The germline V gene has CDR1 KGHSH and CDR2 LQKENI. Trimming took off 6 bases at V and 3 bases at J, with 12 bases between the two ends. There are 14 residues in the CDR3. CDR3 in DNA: TGTGCCAGCTCTCAAGGGACACTCAATCAGCCCCAGCATTTT. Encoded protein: CASSQGTLNQPQHF.

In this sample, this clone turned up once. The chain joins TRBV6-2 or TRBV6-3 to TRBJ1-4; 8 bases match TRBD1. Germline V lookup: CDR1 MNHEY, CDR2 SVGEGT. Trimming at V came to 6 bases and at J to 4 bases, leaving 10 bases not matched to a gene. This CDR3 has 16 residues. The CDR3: CASSKARTGRNEKLFF. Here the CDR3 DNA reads TGTGCCAGCAGCAAGGCCAGGACAGGGCGTAATGAAAAACTGTTTTTT.

DNA for the CDR3: TGCGCCAGCAGCTGGAGTGAATCCGGGGAGACCCAGTACTTC. Translating it yields CASSWSESGETQYF. V gene TRBV5-1 combines with J gene TRBJ2-5; D gene uncertain. Germline V gene sequence: CDR1 SGHRS, CDR2 YFSETQ. V gave up 3 bases and J gave up 5 bases, with 14 bases separating them. This CDR3 has 14 residues. Drawing the rest from reference TRBV5-1 and TRBJ2-5, the complete variable domain is KAGVTQTPRYLIKTRGQQVTLSCSPISGHRSVSWYQQTPGQGLQFLFEYFSETQRNKGNFPGRFSGRQFSNSRSEMNVSTLELGDSALYLCASSWSESGETQYFGPGTRLLVL.

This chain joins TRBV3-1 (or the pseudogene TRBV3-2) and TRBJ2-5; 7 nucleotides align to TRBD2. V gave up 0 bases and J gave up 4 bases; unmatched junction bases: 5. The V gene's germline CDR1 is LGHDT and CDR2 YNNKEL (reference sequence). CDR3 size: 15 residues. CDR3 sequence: CASSQDPRGGETQYF. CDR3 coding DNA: TGTGCCAGCAGCCAAGATCCTCGCGGGGGAGAGACCCAGTACTTC.

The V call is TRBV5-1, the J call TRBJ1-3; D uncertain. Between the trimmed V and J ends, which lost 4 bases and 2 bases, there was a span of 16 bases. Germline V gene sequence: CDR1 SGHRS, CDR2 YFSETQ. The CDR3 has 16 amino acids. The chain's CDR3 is CASSPFWREAGNTIYF. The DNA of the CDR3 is TGCGCCAGCAGCCCCTTTTGGAGGGAGGCTGGAAACACCATATATTTT. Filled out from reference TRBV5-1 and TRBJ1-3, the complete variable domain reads KAGVTQTPRYLIKTRGQQVTLSCSPISGHRSVSWYQQTPGQGLQFLFEYFSETQRNKGNFPGRFSGRQFSNSRSEMNVSTLELGDSALYLCASSPFWREAGNTIYFGEGSWLTVV.

CDR3 DNA: TGTGCCAGCAGCTTACGGGGGGCGGCCTCTGGGGCCAACGTCCTGACTTTC. This gives the protein CASSLRGAASGANVLTF. The genes are TRBV7-2 and TRBJ2-6, with D perhaps matching TRBD2 (7 bases). The germline V gene encodes CDR1 SGHTA and CDR2 FQGNSA. The ends were cut back, 2 bases at V and 0 bases at J, with 11 bases in the middle. This CDR3 is 17 amino acids long.